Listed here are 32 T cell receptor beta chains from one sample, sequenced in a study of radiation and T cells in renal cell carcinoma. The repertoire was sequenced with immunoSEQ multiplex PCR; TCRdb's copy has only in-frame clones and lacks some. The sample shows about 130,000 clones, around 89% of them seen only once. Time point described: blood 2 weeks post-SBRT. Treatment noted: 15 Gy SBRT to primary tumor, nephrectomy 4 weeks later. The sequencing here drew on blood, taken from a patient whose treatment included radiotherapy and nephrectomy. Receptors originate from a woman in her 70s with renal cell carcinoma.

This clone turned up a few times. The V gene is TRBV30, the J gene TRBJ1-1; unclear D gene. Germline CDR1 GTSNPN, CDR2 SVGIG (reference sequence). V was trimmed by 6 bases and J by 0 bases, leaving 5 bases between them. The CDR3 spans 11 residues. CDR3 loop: CACRMNTEAFF. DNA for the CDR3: TGTGCCTGTAGGATGAACACTGAAGCTTTCTTT.

Here the CDR3 reads CASSVLGASYNEQFF. For the CDR3, the DNA is TGTGCCAGCAGTGTACTGGGGGCTTCCTACAATGAGCAGTTCTTC. The chain is built from TRBV2 and TRBJ2-1; the D gene is possibly TRBD1 (6 bases). CDR3 length equals 15 residues. Trimming removed 4 bases from V and 1 base from J, with 11 bases in between. Germline CDR1 and CDR2: SNHLY and FYNNEI.

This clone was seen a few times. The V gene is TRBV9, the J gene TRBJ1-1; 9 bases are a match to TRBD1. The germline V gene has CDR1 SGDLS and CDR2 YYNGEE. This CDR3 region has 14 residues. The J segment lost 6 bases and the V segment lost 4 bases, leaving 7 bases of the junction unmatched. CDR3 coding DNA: TGTGCCAGCAGCCAACGGACAGGGGTCGCTGAAGCTTTCTTT. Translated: CASSQRTGVAEAFF. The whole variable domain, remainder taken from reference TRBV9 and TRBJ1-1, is DSGVTQTPKHLITATGQRVTLRCSPRSGDLSVYWYQQSLDQGLQFLIQYYNGEERAKGNILERFSAQQFPDLHSELNLSSLELGDSALYFCASSQRTGVAEAFFGQGTRLTVV.

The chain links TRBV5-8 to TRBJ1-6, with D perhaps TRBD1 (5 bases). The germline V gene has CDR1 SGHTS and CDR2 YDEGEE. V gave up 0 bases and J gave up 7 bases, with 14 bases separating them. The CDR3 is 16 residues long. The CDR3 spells CASSLAPGKENSPLHF. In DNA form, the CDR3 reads TGTGCCAGCAGCTTGGCCCCAGGGAAGGAAAATTCACCCCTCCACTTT.

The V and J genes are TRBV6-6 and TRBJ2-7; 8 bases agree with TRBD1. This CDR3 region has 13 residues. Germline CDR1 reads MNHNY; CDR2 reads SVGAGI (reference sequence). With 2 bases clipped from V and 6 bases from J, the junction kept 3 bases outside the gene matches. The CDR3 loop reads CASSYRDRSEQYF. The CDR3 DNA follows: TGTGCCAGCAGTTACCGGGACAGGAGCGAGCAGTACTTC.

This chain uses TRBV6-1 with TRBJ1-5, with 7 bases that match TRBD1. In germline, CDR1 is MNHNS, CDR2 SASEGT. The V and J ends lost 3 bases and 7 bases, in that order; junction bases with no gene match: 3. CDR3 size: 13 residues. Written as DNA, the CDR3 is TGTGCCAGCAGTGAGTCAGGGGGGCAGCCCCAGCATTTT. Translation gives CASSESGGQPQHF.

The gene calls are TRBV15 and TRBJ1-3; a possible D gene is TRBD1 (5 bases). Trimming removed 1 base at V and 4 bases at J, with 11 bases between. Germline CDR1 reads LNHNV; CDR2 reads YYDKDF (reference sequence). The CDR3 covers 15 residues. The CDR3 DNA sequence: TGTGCCACCAGCAGAGCTAGGGGAGCCGGAAACACCATATATTTT. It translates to CATSRARGAGNTIYF.

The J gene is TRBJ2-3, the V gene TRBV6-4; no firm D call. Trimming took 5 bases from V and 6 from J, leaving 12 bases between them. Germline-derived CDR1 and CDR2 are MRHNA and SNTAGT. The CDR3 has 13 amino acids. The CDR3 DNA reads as TGTGCCAGCAGTACCACCGCCGTGGATACGCAGTATTTT. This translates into CASSTTAVDTQYF.

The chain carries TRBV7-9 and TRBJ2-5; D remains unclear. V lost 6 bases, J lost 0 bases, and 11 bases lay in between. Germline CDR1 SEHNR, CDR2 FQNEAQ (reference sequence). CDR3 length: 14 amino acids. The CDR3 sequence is CASSPRAYQETQYF. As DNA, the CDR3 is TGTGCCAGCAGTCCCCGGGCGTACCAAGAGACCCAGTACTTC.

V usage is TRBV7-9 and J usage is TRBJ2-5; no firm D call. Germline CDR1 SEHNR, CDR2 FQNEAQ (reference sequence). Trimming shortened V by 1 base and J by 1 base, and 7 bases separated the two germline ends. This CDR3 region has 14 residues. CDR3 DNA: TGTGCCAGCAGCTTAGGGGCAGGCCAAGAGACCCAGTACTTC. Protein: CASSLGAGQETQYF.

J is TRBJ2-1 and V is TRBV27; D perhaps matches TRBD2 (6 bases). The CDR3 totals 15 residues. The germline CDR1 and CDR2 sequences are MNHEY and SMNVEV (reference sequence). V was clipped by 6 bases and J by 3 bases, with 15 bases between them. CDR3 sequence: CASSPIGGNYNEQFF. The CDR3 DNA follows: TGTGCCAGCAGCCCCATCGGAGGGAACTACAATGAGCAGTTCTTC.

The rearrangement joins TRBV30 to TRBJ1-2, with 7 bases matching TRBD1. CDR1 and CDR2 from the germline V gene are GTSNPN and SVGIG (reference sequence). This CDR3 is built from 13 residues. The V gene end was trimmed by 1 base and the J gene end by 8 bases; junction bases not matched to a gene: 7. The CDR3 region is CAWSETGWGGYTF. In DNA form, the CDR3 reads TGTGCCTGGAGTGAGACAGGGTGGGGCGGCTACACCTTC.

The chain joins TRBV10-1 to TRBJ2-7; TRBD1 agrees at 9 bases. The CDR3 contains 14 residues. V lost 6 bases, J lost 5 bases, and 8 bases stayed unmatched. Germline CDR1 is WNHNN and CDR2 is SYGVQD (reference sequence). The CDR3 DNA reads TGCGCCAGCAGGAACAACAGGGGGCCGGACGAGCAGTACTTC. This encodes CASRNNRGPDEQYF.

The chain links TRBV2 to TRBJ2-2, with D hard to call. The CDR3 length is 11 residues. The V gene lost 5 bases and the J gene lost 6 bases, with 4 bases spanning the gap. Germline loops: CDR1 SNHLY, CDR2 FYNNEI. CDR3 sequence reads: CASSYAGELFF. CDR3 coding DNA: TGTGCCAGCAGTTATGCCGGGGAGCTGTTTTTT.

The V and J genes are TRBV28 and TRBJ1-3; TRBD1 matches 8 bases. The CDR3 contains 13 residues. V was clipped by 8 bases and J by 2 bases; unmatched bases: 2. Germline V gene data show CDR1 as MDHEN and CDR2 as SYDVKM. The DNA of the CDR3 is TGTGCCAGCTTGACAGGGGCTGGAAACACCATATATTTT. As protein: CASLTGAGNTIYF. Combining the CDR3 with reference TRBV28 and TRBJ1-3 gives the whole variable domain DVKVTQSSRYLVKRTGEKVFLECVQDMDHENMFWYRQDPGLGLRLIYFSYDVKMKEKGDIPEGYSVSREKKERFSLILESASTNQTSMYLCASLTGAGNTIYFGEGSWLTVV.

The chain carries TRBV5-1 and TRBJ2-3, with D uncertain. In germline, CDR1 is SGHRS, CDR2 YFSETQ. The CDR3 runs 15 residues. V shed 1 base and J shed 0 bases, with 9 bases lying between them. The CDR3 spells CASSLFRSSTDTQYF. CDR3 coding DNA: TGCGCCAGCAGCTTGTTTCGATCTAGCACAGATACGCAGTATTTT.

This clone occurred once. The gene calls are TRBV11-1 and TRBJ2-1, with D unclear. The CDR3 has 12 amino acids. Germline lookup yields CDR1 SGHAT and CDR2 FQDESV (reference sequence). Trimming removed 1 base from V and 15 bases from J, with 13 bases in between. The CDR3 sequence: CASSLGGAEGFF. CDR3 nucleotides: TGTGCCAGCAGCTTAGGCGGCGCCGAAGGGTTCTTC.

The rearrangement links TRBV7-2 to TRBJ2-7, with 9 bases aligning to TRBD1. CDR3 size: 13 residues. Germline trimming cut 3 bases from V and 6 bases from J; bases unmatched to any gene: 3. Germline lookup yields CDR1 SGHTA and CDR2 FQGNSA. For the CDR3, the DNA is TGTGCCAGCAGCTTGGGGGACAGGGTCGAGCAGTACTTC. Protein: CASSLGDRVEQYF.

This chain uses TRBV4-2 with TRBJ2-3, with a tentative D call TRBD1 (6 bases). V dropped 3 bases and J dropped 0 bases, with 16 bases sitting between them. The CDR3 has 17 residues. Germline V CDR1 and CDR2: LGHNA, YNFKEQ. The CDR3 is CASSQRGSGASTDTQYF. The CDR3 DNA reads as TGTGCCAGCAGCCAGAGGGGGTCAGGGGCCAGCACAGATACGCAGTATTTT.

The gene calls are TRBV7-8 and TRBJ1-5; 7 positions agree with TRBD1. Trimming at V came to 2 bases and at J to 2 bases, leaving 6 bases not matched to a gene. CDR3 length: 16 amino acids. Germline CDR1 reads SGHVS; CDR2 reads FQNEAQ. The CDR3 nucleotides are TGTGCCAGCAGCTTACGGGGAGGGGGCGGCAATCAGCCCCAGCATTTT. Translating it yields CASSLRGGGGNQPQHF.

Here the CDR3 reads CASSQGLSGNTIYF. CDR3 DNA: TGCGCCAGCAGCCAAGGCCTCTCTGGAAACACCATATATTTT. This chain connects TRBV5-1 to TRBJ1-3, with D unclear. V lost 4 bases and J lost 0, with 8 bases in between. Per the germline V gene, CDR1 is SGHRS and CDR2 is YFSETQ. The CDR3 has 14 amino acids. Using reference TRBV5-1 and TRBJ1-3 for the parts outside the CDR3, the full variable domain is KAGVTQTPRYLIKTRGQQVTLSCSPISGHRSVSWYQQTPGQGLQFLFEYFSETQRNKGNFPGRFSGRQFSNSRSEMNVSTLELGDSALYLCASSQGLSGNTIYFGEGSWLTVV.

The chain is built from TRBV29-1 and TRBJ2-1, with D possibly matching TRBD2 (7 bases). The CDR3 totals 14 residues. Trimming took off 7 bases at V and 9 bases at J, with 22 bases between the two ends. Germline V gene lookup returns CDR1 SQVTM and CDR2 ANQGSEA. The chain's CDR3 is CSAFYRARGSEQFF. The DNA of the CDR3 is TGCAGCGCTTTCTACAGGGCGCGGGGGAGTGAGCAGTTCTTC.

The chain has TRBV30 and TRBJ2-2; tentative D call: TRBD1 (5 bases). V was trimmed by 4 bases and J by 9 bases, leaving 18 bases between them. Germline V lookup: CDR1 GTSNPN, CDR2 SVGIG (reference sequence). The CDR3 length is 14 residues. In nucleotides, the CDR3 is TGTGCCTGGAACCCCAGGGCCCATGCCAGGGAGCTGTTTTTT. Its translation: CAWNPRAHARELFF.

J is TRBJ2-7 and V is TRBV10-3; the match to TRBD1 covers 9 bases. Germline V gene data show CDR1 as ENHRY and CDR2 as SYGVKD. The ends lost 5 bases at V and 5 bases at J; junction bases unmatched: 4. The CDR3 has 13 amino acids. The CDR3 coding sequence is TGTGCCATCAGTCCGGGACAGGGCAACGAGCAGTACTTC. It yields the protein CAISPGQGNEQYF.

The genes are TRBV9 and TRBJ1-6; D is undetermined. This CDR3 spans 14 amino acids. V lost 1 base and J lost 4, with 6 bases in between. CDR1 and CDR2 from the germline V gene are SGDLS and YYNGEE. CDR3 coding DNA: TGTGCCAGCAGCGTAACACAGTATAATTCACCCCTCCACTTT. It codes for CASSVTQYNSPLHF.

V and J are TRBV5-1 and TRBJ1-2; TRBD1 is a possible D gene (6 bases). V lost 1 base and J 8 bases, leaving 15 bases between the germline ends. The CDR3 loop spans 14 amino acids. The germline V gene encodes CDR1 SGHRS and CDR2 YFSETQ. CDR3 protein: CASSLTGSGYGYTF. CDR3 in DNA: TGCGCCAGCAGCTTGACAGGGAGCGGCTACGGCTACACCTTC. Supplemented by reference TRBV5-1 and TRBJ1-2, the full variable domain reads KAGVTQTPRYLIKTRGQQVTLSCSPISGHRSVSWYQQTPGQGLQFLFEYFSETQRNKGNFPGRFSGRQFSNSRSEMNVSTLELGDSALYLCASSLTGSGYGYTFGSGTRLTVV.

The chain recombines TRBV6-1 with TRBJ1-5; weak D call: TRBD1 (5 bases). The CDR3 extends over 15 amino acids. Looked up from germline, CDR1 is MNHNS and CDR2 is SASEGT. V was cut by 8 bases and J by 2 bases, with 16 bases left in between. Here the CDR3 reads CASGGSVTGNQPQHF. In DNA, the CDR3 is TGTGCCAGCGGGGGGTCCGTTACGGGCAATCAGCCCCAGCATTTT.

The CDR3 sequence: CASSYSSGRDEQFF. DNA of the CDR3: TGTGCCAGCAGTTACTCGAGTGGGCGGGATGAGCAGTTCTTC. The gene calls are TRBV6-5 and TRBJ2-1; D is possibly TRBD2 (5 bases). Trimming took off 0 bases at V and 8 bases at J, with 11 bases between the two ends. This CDR3 comprises 14 residues. The germline V gene encodes CDR1 MNHEY and CDR2 SVGAGI.

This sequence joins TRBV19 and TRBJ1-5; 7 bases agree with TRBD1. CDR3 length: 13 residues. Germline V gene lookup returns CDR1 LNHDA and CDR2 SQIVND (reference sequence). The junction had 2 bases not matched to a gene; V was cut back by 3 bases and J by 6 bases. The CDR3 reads CASSIQGGQPQHF. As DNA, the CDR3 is TGTGCCAGTAGTATCCAGGGGGGTCAGCCCCAGCATTTT.

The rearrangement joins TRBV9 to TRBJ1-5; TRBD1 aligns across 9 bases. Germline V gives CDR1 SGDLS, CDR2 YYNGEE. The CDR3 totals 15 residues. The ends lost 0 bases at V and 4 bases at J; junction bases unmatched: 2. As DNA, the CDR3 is TGTGCCAGCAGCGTAGGGGGGACAGGGAATCAGCCCCAGCATTTT. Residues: CASSVGGTGNQPQHF.

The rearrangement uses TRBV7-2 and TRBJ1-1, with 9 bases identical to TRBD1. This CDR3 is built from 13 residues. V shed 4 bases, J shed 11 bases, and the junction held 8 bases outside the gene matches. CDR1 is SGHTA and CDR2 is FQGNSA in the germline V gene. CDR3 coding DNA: TGTGCCAGCAGCTCACAGGGGGCCCGGGGGGCTTTCTTT. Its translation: CASSSQGARGAFF. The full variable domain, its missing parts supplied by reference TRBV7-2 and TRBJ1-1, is GAGVSQSPSNKVTEKGKDVELRCDPISGHTALYWYRQSLGQGLEFLIYFQGNSAPDKSGLPSDRFSAERTGGSVSTLTIQRTQQEDSAVYLCASSSQGARGAFFGQGTRLTVV.

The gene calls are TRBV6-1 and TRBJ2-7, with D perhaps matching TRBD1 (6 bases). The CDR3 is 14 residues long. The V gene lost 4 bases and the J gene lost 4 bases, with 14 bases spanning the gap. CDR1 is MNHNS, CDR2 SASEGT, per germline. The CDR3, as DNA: TGTGCCAGCAGTGTATTCCAGGGGAATTACGAGCAGTACTTC. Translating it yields CASSVFQGNYEQYF.